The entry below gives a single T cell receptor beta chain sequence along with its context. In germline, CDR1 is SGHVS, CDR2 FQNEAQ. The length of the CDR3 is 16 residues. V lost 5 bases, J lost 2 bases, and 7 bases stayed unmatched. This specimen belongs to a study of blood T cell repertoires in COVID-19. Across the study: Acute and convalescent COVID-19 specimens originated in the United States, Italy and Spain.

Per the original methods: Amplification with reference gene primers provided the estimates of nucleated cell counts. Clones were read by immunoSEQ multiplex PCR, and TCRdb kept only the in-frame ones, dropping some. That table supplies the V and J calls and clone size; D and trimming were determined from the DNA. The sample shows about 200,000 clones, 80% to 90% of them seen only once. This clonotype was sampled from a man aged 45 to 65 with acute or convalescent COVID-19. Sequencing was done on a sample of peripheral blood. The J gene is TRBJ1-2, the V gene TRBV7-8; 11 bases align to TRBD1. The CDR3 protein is CASSPGDRGINYGYTF. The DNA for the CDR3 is TGTGCCAGCAGCCCCGGGGACAGGGGGATCAACTATGGCTACACCTTC.